This passage covers 27 T cell receptor beta chains from one sample sequenced in a study of neurological immune-mediated disorders. MiXCR was run by TCRdb on the 5' RACE reads, yielding one entry per CDR3 protein. The table lists tens of thousands of distinct CDR3 sequences, around 10% of them singletons. The sample's time point: longitudinal time-point 2. The sequenced material came from PBMCs. The source is a man in his thirties or forties in good health.

This clonotype came up many times. V and J are TRBV20-1 and TRBJ2-7; D is uncertain. V was pared by 3 bases and J by 3 bases, with 6 bases between. The CDR3 is 11 residues long. Germline loops: CDR1 DFQATT, CDR2 SNEGSKA (reference sequence). In nucleotides, the CDR3 is TGCAGTGCTAGGGTTGACTACGAGCAGTACTTC. It codes for CSARVDYEQYF.

This clonotype showed up many times. The chain carries TRBV7-3 and TRBJ2-3, with no clear D. This CDR3 has 14 residues. From germline, CDR1 is SGHTA and CDR2 FQGTGA. Trimming took 2 bases from V and 1 from J, leaving 7 bases between them. CDR3 bases: TGTGCCAGCAGCTTATTAGGCGGCACAGATACGCAGTATTTT. This encodes CASSLLGGTDTQYF.

Ten or more counts support this clonotype. The gene calls are TRBV18 and TRBJ2-3, with D perhaps being TRBD1 or TRBD2 (5 bases each). Per the germline V gene, CDR1 is KGHSH and CDR2 is LQKENI. V dropped 0 bases and J dropped 4 bases, with 17 bases sitting between them. This CDR3 is 17 amino acids long. This CDR3 reads CASSPPSGTTLADTQYF. The CDR3 DNA follows: TGTGCCAGCTCACCACCCTCTGGGACGACATTAGCAGATACGCAGTATTTT.

On this clonotype itself: Being one base from a much bigger clone, this may be a read error. The V call is TRBV20-1, the J call TRBJ1-2, with 8 bases that match TRBD1. This CDR3 contains 13 residues. CDR1 DFQATT and CDR2 SNEGSKA come from the germline V gene (reference sequence). V lost 5 bases to trimming and J lost 12 bases; unmatched junction nucleotides: 14. CDR3 nucleotides: TGCAGTGCTGCAGACAACAGGGGGTCCGGCGACACCTTC. Translated: CSAADNRGSGDTF.

This clonotype was counted many times. This sequence joins TRBV21-1 and TRBJ2-5; the table gives TRBD1 as D, unverified against the DNA. TRBV21-1 is a listed pseudogene. This CDR3 is built from 14 residues. The CDR3 region has the DNA TGTGCCACCCCGCCCCCCCGGGCCCAAGAGACCCAGTACTTC. Translation: CATPPPRAQETQYF.

This clonotype was recorded many times. The rearrangement uses TRBV20-1 and TRBJ2-1; 16 nucleotides agree with TRBD2. The V and J ends lost 0 bases and 0 bases, in that order; junction bases with no gene match: 11. Germline loops: CDR1 DFQATT, CDR2 SNEGSKA (reference sequence). The CDR3 has 21 amino acids. CDR3 residues: CSARDPGGTSGRDSSYNEQFF. DNA for the CDR3: TGCAGTGCTAGAGATCCAGGGGGGACTAGCGGGAGGGACAGCTCCTACAATGAGCAGTTCTTC.

This clonotype was seen at least ten times. The rearrangement links TRBV12-3 or TRBV12-4 to TRBJ2-1; no firm D call. Trimming left V 10 bases short and J 12 bases short, with 19 bases between. The CDR3 covers 12 residues. CDR3: CATTPRTAWQFF. In DNA, the CDR3 is TGTGCCACCACCCCCAGGACCGCTTGGCAGTTCTTC.

This clonotype was counted ten times or more. The chain's CDR3 is CASSLGDRVYEQYF. CDR3 coding DNA: TGTGCCAGCAGTTTAGGGGACAGGGTATACGAGCAGTACTTC. The rearrangement links TRBV28 to TRBJ2-7; TRBD1 aligns across 9 bases. The V gene's germline CDR1 is MDHEN and CDR2 SYDVKM. J gave up 4 bases and V 2 bases, and 3 bases lay outside the gene matches. The CDR3 covers 14 residues.

This clonotype has ten or more counts. V is TRBV5-1 and J is TRBJ2-7; 9 nucleotides line up with TRBD1. The CDR3 totals 14 residues. After removal of 3 bases from V and 6 bases from J, the junction contained 7 bases not matched to a gene. Germline values: CDR1 SGHRS, CDR2 YFSETQ. CDR3: CASSWGTGLGEQYF. The CDR3 nucleotides are TGCGCCAGCAGCTGGGGGACAGGGTTAGGCGAGCAGTACTTC. Based on the CDR3 plus reference TRBV5-1 and TRBJ2-7, the full variable domain is KAGVTQTPRYLIKTRGQQVTLSCSPISGHRSVSWYQQTPGQGLQFLFEYFSETQRNKGNFPGRFSGRQFSNSRSEMNVSTLELGDSALYLCASSWGTGLGEQYFGPGTRLTVT.

This clonotype was found many times. The rearrangement uses TRBV5-5 and TRBJ2-7; 7 bases are a match to TRBD2. With 1 base clipped from V and 3 bases from J, the junction kept 4 bases outside the gene matches. The CDR3 length is 14 residues. CDR1 and CDR2 from the germline V gene are SGHKS and YYEKEE (reference sequence). The CDR3 DNA reads TGTGCCAGCAGCTTGTGGGAGGGCCTCTACGAGCAGTACTTC. This encodes CASSLWEGLYEQYF. The variable domain in full, with the rest retrieved from reference TRBV5-5 and TRBJ2-7, is DAGVTQSPTHLIKTRGQQVTLRCSPISGHKSVSWYQQVLGQGPQFIFQYYEKEERGRGNFPDRFSARQFPNYSSELNVNALLLGDSALYLCASSLWEGLYEQYFGPGTRLTVT.

This clonotype was seen repeatedly, ten times or more. The chain carries TRBV4-1 and TRBJ2-2; D call uncertain. CDR1 and CDR2 from the germline V gene are MGHRA and YSYEKL. Trimming shortened V by 3 bases and J by 6 bases, and 5 bases separated the two germline ends. The CDR3 sequence is 12 residues long. CDR3 in amino acids: CASSHTPGELFF. DNA of the CDR3: TGCGCCAGCAGCCATACGCCCGGGGAGCTGTTTTTT.

This clonotype showed up many times. The chain couples TRBV10-3 to TRBJ2-5; 9 bases line up with TRBD2. Trimming cost V 4 bases and J 4 bases; bases outside gene matches: 4. The CDR3 is 14 amino acids. The V gene's germline CDR1 is ENHRY and CDR2 SYGVKD. CDR3: CAISASGVGETQYF. CDR3 bases: TGTGCCATCAGTGCTAGCGGGGTGGGAGAGACCCAGTACTTC.

The sample holds many counts of this clonotype. The rearrangement links TRBV27 to TRBJ2-1; TRBD1 aligns across 12 bases. This CDR3 has 19 residues. Trimming took 4 bases from V and 4 from J; bases not matched to a gene: 14. Germline V gene lookup returns CDR1 MNHEY and CDR2 SMNVEV (reference sequence). The CDR3 here is CASSSGTGGALALYNEQFF. CDR3 bases: TGTGCCAGCAGTTCTGGGACAGGGGGCGCCTTGGCCCTTTACAATGAGCAGTTCTTC.

This clonotype was recorded at least ten times. This chain connects TRBV4-1 to TRBJ2-7, with TRBD2 identical over 10 bases. With 4 bases clipped from V and 3 bases from J, the junction kept 6 bases outside the gene matches. CDR1 and CDR2 from the germline V gene are MGHRA and YSYEKL. The CDR3 loop spans 15 amino acids. The CDR3 bases are TGCGCCAGCAGCCGGAAAGCGGGAGGGGACTACGAGCAGTACTTC. This encodes CASSRKAGGDYEQYF.

This clonotype was detected many times. The CDR3: CASSKQGAGSTEAFF. The CDR3 nucleotides are TGTGCCAGCAGTAAACAGGGGGCAGGTAGCACTGAAGCTTTCTTT. This chain uses TRBV12-3 or TRBV12-4 with TRBJ1-1, with TRBD1 matching over 9 bases. Unmatched junction bases numbered 8, after V lost 5 bases and J lost 4 bases. There are 15 residues in the CDR3.

This clonotype appeared many times. This sequence joins TRBV5-6 and TRBJ1-3; no definite D call. Germline CDR1 SGHDT, CDR2 YYEEEE. Trimming removed 0 bases from V and 4 bases from J, with 17 bases in between. The CDR3 has 17 amino acids. CDR3 amino acids: CASSLGTTGPGGNTIYF. CDR3 DNA sequence: TGTGCCAGCAGCTTGGGGACCACGGGTCCGGGAGGAAACACCATATATTTT.

Notes on this clonotype: At one boundary the junction diverges from the germline segment, which might be a read error. The gene calls are TRBV5-1 and TRBJ2-7; the D is unclear. This CDR3 is 14 amino acids long. Germline CDR1 and CDR2: SGHRS and YFSETQ. In DNA form, the CDR3 reads TGCGACAGCAGCCTACAGATGAAAGACTACGAGCAGTACTTC. Its protein product is CDSSLQMKDYEQYF.

This clonotype was detected ten times or more. The chain joins TRBV5-1 to TRBJ2-1, with TRBD1 matching over 9 bases. The germline CDR1 and CDR2 sequences are SGHRS and YFSETQ. Trimming took 0 bases from V and 5 from J; bases not matched to a gene: 6. There are 16 residues in the CDR3. CDR3 protein: CASSLGPGQGDNEQFF. CDR3 nucleotide sequence: TGCGCCAGCAGCTTGGGACCGGGACAGGGCGACAATGAGCAGTTCTTC.

This clonotype was counted only a few times. The chain uses TRBV11-2 and TRBJ1-4; a weak D match, TRBD1 (6 bases). The germline V and J ends were trimmed by 4 bases and 10 bases, with 13 bases remaining between them. In germline, CDR1 is SGHAT, CDR2 FQNNGV. This CDR3 region has 13 residues. CDR3 loop: CASSSFRGGKLFF. For the CDR3, the DNA is TGTGCCAGCAGCTCTTTCAGGGGCGGAAAACTGTTTTTT.

This clonotype was counted at least ten times. The gene calls are TRBV20-1 and TRBJ1-6; TRBD1 might be the D (5 bases). There are 17 residues in the CDR3. Per germline, CDR1 DFQATT and CDR2 SNEGSKA (reference sequence). Trimming took off 0 bases at V and 3 bases at J, with 15 bases between the two ends. CDR3 region: CSARDQGRRFYNSPLHF. DNA for the CDR3: TGCAGTGCTAGAGACCAGGGACGCAGGTTCTATAATTCACCCCTCCACTTT.

Note on this clonotype: This clone may be a read error of a much larger clone one base away. The final CDR3 position lacks the conserved phenylalanine or tryptophan, pointing to a likely read error. The chain is built from TRBV5-1 and TRBJ2-7, with D possibly matching TRBD2 (5 bases). The germline V and J ends were trimmed by 1 base and 3 bases, with 11 bases remaining between them. The germline CDR1 and CDR2 sequences are SGHRS and YFSETQ. The CDR3 sequence is 14 residues long. The CDR3 loop reads CASSLRHGIYEQYY. CDR3 nucleotide sequence: TGCGCCAGCAGCTTGAGGCACGGGATCTACGAGCAGTACTAC.

In its sample, this clonotype was seen many times. This chain joins TRBV28 and TRBJ1-4, with no clear D. The germline gives CDR1 MDHEN, CDR2 SYDVKM. The V end was cut by 5 bases, the J end by 7 bases, with 14 bases between. The CDR3 contains 14 residues. This CDR3 reads CASSPFLGSEKLFF. The CDR3 bases are TGTGCCAGCAGTCCTTTTCTTGGATCTGAAAAACTGTTTTTT.

The chain carries TRBV28 and TRBJ2-1; D could derive from TRBD1 or TRBD2 (5 bases each). Germline-derived CDR1 and CDR2 are MDHEN and SYDVKM. This CDR3 is built from 15 residues. V was cut by 4 bases and J by 9 bases, with 19 bases left in between. CDR3 amino acids: CASSYGTVLDGEQFF. As DNA, the CDR3 is TGTGCCAGCAGTTACGGGACCGTTTTAGACGGTGAGCAGTTCTTC. The complete variable domain, with remaining parts taken from reference TRBV28 and TRBJ2-1, reads DVKVTQSSRYLVKRTGEKVFLECVQDMDHENMFWYRQDPGLGLRLIYFSYDVKMKEKGDIPEGYSVSREKKERFSLILESASTNQTSMYLCASSYGTVLDGEQFFGPGTRLTVL.

Ten or more counts support this clonotype. The chain recombines TRBV5-1 with TRBJ1-4; a weak D match, TRBD1 (6 bases). V dropped 3 bases and J dropped 8 bases, with 8 bases sitting between them. Germline V gene lookup returns CDR1 SGHRS and CDR2 YFSETQ. The CDR3 extends over 12 amino acids. CDR3 region: CASSSQGEKLFF. DNA for the CDR3: TGCGCCAGCAGCTCCCAGGGGGAAAAACTGTTTTTT.

This clonotype was observed many times. The chain carries TRBV4-1 and TRBJ2-1, with 13 bases lining up with TRBD2. V gave up 4 bases and J gave up 7 bases; unmatched junction bases: 7. Germline V gene data show CDR1 as MGHRA and CDR2 as YSYEKL. There are 16 residues in the CDR3. The CDR3 DNA is TGCGCCAGCAGCCTCCACGGGACTAGCGGGGTTAATGAGCAGTTCTTC. This sequence encodes CASSLHGTSGVNEQFF.

In this sample, this clonotype turned up a few times. V is TRBV7-3 and J is TRBJ2-1; D is uncertain. V lost 2 bases, J lost 1 base, and 9 bases lay in between. Germline V lookup: CDR1 SGHTA, CDR2 FQGTGA. The CDR3 has 15 amino acids. For the CDR3, the DNA is TGTGCCAGCAGCTTACTCGGCGGATCCTACAATGAGCAGTTCTTC. Translated, it gives CASSLLGGSYNEQFF.

This clonotype has ten or more counts. The V call is TRBV5-1, the J call TRBJ2-3; weak D call: TRBD1 (6 bases). Trimming took off 4 bases at V and 4 bases at J, with 13 bases between the two ends. CDR3 size: 14 residues. Per germline, CDR1 SGHRS and CDR2 YFSETQ. The CDR3 DNA follows: TGCGCCAGCAGCACCACAGGGTTTCCAGATACGCAGTATTTT. The encoded protein is CASSTTGFPDTQYF.